This TCR beta chain was documented in a study of beta chain features in type 1 diabetes. Study-wide results and limits: Resolution of whether HLA type affects TCRB rearrangement was not achieved here.

Staining for CD45RO/CCR7/CD25/CD127/CD95/CD27 allowed sorting of CD4+ naive, central memory, regulatory and stem cell-like memory cells. This clone showed up just a few times. Its specificity is unknown. Expressed TCRB transcripts were sequenced because the isolated RNA had all been reverse transcribed beforehand. Sequenced naive, central memory and regulatory T cell samples produced an average of approximately 3.5 million reads. TCRdb's table, derived via immunoSEQ multiplex PCR, lists solely in-frame clones and lacks some. The sample contains over 700,000 clones, about 17% of which appear only once. The clonotype comes from a woman between 18 and 29 years old in good health. The sample consisted of naive CD4+ T cells from blood.

CDR3 nucleotides: TGTGCCAGCAGCACAGATTCAAGCACTGAAGCTTTCTTT. Translated: CASSTDSSTEAFF. The chain joins TRBV5-4 to TRBJ1-1; D not resolved. V was pared by 4 bases and J by 4 bases, with 11 bases between. The CDR3 length is 13 residues. The germline V gene encodes CDR1 SGHNT and CDR2 YYREEE (reference sequence).